These T cell receptor beta chains were read from a single sample in a study of T-cell memory formation after mild COVID-19. TCRdb processed the 5' RACE reads anew with MiXCR; each CDR3 protein has one entry. The sample carries 550,000 to 650,000 distinct CDR3 sequences, roughly 17% recorded once. Sequences were obtained from PBMCs or a T cell subset sorted from them (not recorded which). The source is an adult woman who had mild COVID-19 (a few samples of this study predate the infection). Cell type and time point are not known. The conserved cysteine and the conserved F or W are not part of the CDR3 here. Clone size is stated in some rows and not others, as once, few, many or a class when expanded.

j_call clone_size v_call cdr3_aa
TRBJ2-7 NA TRBV7-2 ASSPRQVSKGQY
TRBJ2-2 NA TRBV9 ASSVVSADGELF
TRBJ2-7 NA TRBV6-5 ASSYAAATFSYEQY
TRBJ2-1 NA TRBV29-1 SAWGTSGSNEQF
TRBJ1-4 NA TRBV11-2 ASSLRGQGAVEKLF
TRBJ2-7 few TRBV10-3 AISESPGLSYEQY
TRBJ1-4 few TRBV15 ATSRVGRGVGEKLF
TRBJ2-2 many TRBV27 ASREGWTTGELF
TRBJ1-1 NA TRBV7-9 ASILGVQGTEAF
TRBJ2-3 NA TRBV28 ASRDLLGSSGVSTDTQY
TRBJ2-3 few TRBV20-1 SAPKGAGIGDTQY
TRBJ2-5 few TRBV7-3 ASSLNTLETQY
TRBJ2-7 NA TRBV19 ASSEVGSYEQY
TRBJ2-1 many TRBV24-1 ATSAPDSSSYNEQF
TRBJ1-1 NA TRBV9 APWGSWGAEAF
TRBJ1-1 NA TRBV29-1 SVEKPGQLGYTEAF
TRBJ1-1 many TRBV18 ASSRQGTEAF
TRBJ2-1 few TRBV27 ASSREGASWNEQF
TRBJ1-2 NA TRBV27 ASSLLSAATGGGYT
TRBJ2-7 few TRBV11-2 ASSLTGNSYEQY
TRBJ2-2 NA TRBV7-2 ASSPTGGAAGELF
TRBJ2-3 many TRBV7-6 ASSFQLAADTQY
TRBJ1-4 NA TRBV5-1 ASSWGLGVTNEKLF
TRBJ2-4 many TRBV23-1 ASSRWGAKNIQY
TRBJ2-2 NA TRBV29-1 SVELAQRNTGELF
TRBJ1-5 NA TRBV2 ASGDNSNQPQH
TRBJ2-7 many TRBV5-6 ASSFSGSSYEQY
TRBJ2-1 NA TRBV7-3 ASSMTGYEQF
TRBJ2-7 NA TRBV7-9 ASSLSTGGDEQY
TRBJ1-2 NA TRBV4-1 ASSQDTAQGGGYGYT
TRBJ1-1 NA TRBV29-1 SGAWDTEAF
TRBJ2-1 NA TRBV5-5 ASSLGWESYNEQF
TRBJ2-5 NA TRBV7-9 ATPQDRAAETQY
TRBJ2-5 NA TRBV6-5 ASSYSLGRETQY
TRBJ2-5 NA TRBV29-1 SVDLAGTQETQY
TRBJ2-1 many TRBV3-1 ASSPPGQGYNEQF
TRBJ1-5 few TRBV20-1 SAREMDRGLSGPQH
TRBJ2-2 few TRBV6-2/TRBV6-3 ASSSVRVHTGELF
TRBJ2-1 few TRBV12-3/TRBV12-4 ASNLGLAGGFEQF
TRBJ2-7 few TRBV20-1 SARETSGMAYEQY
TRBJ2-7 few TRBV7-8 ASSLVRDRGHEQY
TRBJ1-6 few TRBV4-2 ASSQKTRGRSPLH
TRBJ2-5 NA TRBV10-2 ASGGTGEQETQY
TRBJ1-1 NA TRBV5-1 ASSFVRQARGEAF
TRBJ2-7 NA TRBV25-1 ASSDVGLAAYEQY
TRBJ2-5 NA TRBV6-2/TRBV6-3 ASLDSLGPQETQY
TRBJ1-1 NA TRBV18 ASSPDQGATEAF
TRBJ2-7 NA TRBV12-3/TRBV12-4 ASSPDSRMKY
TRBJ1-5 NA TRBV2 ASSLSPGQARVPQH
TRBJ2-1 few TRBV25-1 ATSLASGARQEQF
TRBJ2-7 NA TRBV7-6 ASSAGLGHHEQY
TRBJ2-5 few TRBV6-1 ASRVRGGEETQY
TRBJ2-4 NA TRBV9 ASSPQGGGGIKNIQY
TRBJ2-7 NA TRBV7-9 ASSSSTDTYEQY
TRBJ2-1 NA TRBV15 ATSTSGRAFNNEQF
TRBJ2-1 NA TRBV12-3/TRBV12-4 ASSISPLTSGKYEQF